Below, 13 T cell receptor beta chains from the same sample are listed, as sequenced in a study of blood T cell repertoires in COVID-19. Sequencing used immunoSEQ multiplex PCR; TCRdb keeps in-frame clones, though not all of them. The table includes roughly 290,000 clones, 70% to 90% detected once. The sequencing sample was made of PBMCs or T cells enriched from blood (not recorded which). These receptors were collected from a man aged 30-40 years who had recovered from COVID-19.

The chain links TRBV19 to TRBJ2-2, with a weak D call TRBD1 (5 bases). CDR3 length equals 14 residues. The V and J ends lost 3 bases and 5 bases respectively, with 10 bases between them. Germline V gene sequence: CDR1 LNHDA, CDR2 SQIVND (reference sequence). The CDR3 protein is CASSIRVGTGELFF. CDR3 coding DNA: TGTGCCAGTAGTATCAGGGTCGGGACCGGGGAGCTGTTTTTT.

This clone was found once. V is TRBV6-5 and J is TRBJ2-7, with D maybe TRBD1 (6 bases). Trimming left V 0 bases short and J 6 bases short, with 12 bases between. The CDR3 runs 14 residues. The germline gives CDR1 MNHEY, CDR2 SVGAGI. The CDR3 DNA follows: TGTGCCAGCAGTTACTCGCTACAGGGTGGCGAGCAGTACTTC. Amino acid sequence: CASSYSLQGGEQYF.

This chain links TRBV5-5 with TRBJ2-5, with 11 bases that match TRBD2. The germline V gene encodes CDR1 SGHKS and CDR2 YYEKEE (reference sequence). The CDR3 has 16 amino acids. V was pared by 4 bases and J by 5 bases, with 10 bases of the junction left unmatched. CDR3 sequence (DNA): TGTGCCAGCAGCCCTGTCGCTAGCGGGGGGAGGGAGACCCAGTACTTC. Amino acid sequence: CASSPVASGGRETQYF.

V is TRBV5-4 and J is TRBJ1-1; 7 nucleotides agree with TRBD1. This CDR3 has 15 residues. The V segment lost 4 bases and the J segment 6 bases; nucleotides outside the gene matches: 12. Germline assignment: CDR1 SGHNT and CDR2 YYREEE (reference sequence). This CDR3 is CASSLADREFAEAFF. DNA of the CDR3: TGTGCCAGCAGCCTGGCCGACAGGGAATTCGCTGAAGCTTTCTTT.

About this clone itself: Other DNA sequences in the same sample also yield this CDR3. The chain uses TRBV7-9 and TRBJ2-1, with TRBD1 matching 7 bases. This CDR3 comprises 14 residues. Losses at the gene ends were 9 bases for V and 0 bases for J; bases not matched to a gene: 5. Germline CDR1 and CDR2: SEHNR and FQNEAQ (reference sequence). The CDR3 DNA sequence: TGTGCCAGTAGGGGGACAGACTCCTACAATGAGCAGTTCTTC. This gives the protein CASRGTDSYNEQFF.

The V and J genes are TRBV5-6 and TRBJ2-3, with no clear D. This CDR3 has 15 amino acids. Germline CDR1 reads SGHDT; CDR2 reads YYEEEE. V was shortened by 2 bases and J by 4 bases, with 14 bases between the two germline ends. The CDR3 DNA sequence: TGTGCCAGCAGCTTCTGGGCCCGCCTCCCAGATACGCAGTATTTT. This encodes CASSFWARLPDTQYF.

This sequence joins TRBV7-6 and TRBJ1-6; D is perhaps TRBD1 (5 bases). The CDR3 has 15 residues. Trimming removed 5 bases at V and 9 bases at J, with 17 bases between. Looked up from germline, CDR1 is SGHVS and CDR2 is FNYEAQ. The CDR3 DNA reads TGTGCCAGCAGCCCAAGCGGGGGAATGGGTTCACCCCTCCACTTT. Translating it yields CASSPSGGMGSPLHF.

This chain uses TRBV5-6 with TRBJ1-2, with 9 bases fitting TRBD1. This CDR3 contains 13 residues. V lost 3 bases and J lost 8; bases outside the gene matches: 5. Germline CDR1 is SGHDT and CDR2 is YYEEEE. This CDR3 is CASSSDRGWGYTF. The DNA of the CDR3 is TGTGCCAGCAGCTCGGACAGGGGTTGGGGCTACACCTTC.

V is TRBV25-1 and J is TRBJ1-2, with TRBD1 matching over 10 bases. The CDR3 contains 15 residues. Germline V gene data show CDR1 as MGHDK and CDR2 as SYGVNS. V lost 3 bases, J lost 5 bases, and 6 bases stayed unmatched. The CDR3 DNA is TGTGCCAGCAGTGACCGGGACAGGGGTTATTATGGCTACACCTTC. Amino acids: CASSDRDRGYYGYTF.

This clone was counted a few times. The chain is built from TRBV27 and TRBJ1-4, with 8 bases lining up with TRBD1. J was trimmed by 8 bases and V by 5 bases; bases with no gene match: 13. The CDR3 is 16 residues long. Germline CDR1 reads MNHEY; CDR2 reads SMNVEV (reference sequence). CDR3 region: CASSTNDRGGREKLFF. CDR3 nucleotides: TGTGCCAGCAGTACTAACGACAGGGGTGGACGGGAAAAACTGTTTTTT.

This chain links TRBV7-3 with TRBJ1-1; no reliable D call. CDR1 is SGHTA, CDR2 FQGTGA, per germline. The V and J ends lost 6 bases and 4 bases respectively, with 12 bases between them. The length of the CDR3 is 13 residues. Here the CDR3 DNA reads TGTGCCAGCAGTCTAGAGGTCCGCACTGAAGCTTTCTTT. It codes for CASSLEVRTEAFF.

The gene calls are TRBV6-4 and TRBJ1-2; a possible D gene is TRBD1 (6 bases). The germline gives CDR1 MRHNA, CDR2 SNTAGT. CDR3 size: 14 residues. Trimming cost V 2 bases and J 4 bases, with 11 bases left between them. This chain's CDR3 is CASSDLGASYGYTF. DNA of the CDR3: TGTGCCAGCAGTGACCTGGGGGCTTCCTATGGCTACACCTTC.

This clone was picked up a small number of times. The CDR3 coding sequence is TGTGCCATCCGGGCAGGGCCCGACACCGGGGAGCTGTTTTTT. Protein product: CAIRAGPDTGELFF. V gene TRBV10-3 combines with J gene TRBJ2-2, with a possible D match to TRBD1 (5 bases). There are 14 residues in the CDR3. V was cut by 8 bases and J by 3 bases, with 13 bases left in between. CDR1 and CDR2 from the germline V gene are ENHRY and SYGVKD.